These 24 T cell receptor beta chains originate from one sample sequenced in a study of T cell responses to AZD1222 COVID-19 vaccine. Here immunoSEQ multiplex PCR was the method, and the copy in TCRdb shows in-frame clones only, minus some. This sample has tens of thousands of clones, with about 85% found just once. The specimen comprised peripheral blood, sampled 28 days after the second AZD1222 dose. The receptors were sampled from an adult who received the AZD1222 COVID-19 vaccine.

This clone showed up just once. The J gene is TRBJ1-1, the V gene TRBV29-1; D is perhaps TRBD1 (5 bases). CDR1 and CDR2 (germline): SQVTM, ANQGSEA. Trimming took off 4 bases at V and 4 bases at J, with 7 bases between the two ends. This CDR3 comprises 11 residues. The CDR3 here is CSVAGATEAFF. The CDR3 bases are TGCAGCGTTGCTGGGGCCACTGAAGCTTTCTTT.

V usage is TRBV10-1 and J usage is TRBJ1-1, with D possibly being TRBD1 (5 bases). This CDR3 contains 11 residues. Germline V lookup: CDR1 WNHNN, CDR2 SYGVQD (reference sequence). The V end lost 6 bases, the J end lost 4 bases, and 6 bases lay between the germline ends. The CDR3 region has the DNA TGCGCCAGCAGGGGGCCCACTGAAGCTTTCTTT. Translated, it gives CASRGPTEAFF.

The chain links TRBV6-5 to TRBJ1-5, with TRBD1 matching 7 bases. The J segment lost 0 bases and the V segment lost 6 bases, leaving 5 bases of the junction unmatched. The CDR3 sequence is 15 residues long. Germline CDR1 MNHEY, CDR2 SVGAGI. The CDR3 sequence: CASSPGQSSNQPQHF. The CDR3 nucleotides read TGTGCCAGCAGCCCGGGACAGTCTAGCAATCAGCCCCAGCATTTT.

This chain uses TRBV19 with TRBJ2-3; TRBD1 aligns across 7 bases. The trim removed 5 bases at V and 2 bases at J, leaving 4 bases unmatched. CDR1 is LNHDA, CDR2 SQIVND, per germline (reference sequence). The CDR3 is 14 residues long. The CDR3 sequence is CASSDRVITDTQYF. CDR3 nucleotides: TGTGCCAGTAGTGACAGGGTAATCACAGATACGCAGTATTTT.

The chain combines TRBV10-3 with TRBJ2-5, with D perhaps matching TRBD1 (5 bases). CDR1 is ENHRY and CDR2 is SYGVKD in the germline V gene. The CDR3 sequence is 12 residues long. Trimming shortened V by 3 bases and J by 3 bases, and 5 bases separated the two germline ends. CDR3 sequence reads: CAISDREETQYF. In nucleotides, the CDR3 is TGTGCCATCAGTGACAGGGAAGAGACCCAGTACTTC.

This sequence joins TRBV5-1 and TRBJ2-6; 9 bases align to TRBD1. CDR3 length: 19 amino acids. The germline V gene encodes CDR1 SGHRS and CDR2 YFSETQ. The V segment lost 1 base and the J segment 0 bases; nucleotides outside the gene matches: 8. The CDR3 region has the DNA TGCGCCAGCAGCTTGAGGGAGGGACAGGGCTACTCTGGGGCCAACGTCCTGACTTTC. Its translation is CASSLREGQGYSGANVLTF.

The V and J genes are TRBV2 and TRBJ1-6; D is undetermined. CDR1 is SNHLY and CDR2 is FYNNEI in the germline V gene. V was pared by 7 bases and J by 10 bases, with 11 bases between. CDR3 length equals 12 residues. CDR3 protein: CASIRDQSPLHF. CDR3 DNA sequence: TGTGCCAGCATCCGGGATCAGTCACCCCTCCACTTT.

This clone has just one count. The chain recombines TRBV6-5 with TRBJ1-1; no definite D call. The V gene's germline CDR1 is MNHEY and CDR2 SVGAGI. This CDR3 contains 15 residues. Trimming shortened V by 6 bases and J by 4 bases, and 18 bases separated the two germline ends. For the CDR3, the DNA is TGTGCCAGCAGGCCCCCGGGTCCTACCGCCACTGAAGCTTTCTTT. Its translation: CASRPPGPTATEAFF.

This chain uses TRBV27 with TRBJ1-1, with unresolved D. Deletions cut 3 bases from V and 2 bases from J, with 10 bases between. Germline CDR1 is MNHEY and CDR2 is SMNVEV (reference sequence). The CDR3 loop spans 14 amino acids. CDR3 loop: CASSLYAGNTEAFF. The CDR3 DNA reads TGTGCCAGCAGTTTGTATGCAGGAAACACTGAAGCTTTCTTT.

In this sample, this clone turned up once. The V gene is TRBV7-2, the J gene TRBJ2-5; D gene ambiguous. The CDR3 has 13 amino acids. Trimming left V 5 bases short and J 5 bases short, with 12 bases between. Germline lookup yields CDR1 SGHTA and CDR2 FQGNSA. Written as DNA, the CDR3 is TGTGCCAGCAGCCTCGAGCTGATGGAGACCCAGTACTTC. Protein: CASSLELMETQYF.

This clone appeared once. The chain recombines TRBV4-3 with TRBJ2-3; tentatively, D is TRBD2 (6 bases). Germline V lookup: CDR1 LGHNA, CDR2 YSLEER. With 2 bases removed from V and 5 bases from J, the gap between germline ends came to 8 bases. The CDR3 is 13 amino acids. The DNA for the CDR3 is TGCGCCAGCAGCCAAAACGGGGGAGATACGCAGTATTTT. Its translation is CASSQNGGDTQYF.

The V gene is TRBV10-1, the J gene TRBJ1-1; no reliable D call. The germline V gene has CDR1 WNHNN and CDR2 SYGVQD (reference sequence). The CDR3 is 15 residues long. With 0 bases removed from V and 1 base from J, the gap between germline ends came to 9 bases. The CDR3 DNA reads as TGCGCCAGCAGTGAGTCAAAGGATGGGAACACTGAAGCTTTCTTT. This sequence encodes CASSESKDGNTEAFF.

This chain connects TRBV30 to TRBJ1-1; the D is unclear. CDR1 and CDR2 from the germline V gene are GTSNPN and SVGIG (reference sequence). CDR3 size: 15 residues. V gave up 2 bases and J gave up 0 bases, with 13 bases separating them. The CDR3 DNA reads TGTGCCTGGAGTCGAGGCGGCCGCTTGAACACTGAAGCTTTCTTT. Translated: CAWSRGGRLNTEAFF.

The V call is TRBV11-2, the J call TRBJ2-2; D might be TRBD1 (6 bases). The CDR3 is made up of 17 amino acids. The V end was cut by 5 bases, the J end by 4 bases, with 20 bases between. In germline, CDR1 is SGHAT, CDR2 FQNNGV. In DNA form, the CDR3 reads TGTGCCAGCAGCCTCCAGATTCAGGGGTCGGGCACCGGGGAGCTGTTTTTT. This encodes CASSLQIQGSGTGELFF.

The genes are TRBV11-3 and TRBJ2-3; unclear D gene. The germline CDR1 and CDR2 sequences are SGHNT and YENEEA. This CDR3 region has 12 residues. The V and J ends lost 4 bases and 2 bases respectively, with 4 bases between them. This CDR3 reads CASSSSTDTQYF. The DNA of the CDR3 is TGTGCCAGCAGCTCCTCCACAGATACGCAGTATTTT.

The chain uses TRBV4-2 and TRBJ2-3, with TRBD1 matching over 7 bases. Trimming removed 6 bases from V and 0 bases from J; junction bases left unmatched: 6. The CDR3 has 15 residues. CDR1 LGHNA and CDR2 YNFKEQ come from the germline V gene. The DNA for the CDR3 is TGTGCCAGCAGACTAAACAGGGGTAGCACAGATACGCAGTATTTT. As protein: CASRLNRGSTDTQYF.

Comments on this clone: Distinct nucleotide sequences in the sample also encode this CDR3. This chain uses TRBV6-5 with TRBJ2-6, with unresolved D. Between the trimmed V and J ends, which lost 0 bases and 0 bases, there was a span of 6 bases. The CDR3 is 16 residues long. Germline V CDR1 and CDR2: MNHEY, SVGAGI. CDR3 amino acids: CASSYSRSSGANVLTF. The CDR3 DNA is TGTGCCAGCAGTTACTCGAGGAGCTCTGGGGCCAACGTCCTGACTTTC.

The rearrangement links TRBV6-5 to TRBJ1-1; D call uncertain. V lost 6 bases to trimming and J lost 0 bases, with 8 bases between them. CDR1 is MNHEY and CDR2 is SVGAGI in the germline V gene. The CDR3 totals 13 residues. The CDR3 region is CASSSLMNTEAFF. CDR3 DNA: TGTGCCAGCAGCTCCCTCATGAACACTGAAGCTTTCTTT.

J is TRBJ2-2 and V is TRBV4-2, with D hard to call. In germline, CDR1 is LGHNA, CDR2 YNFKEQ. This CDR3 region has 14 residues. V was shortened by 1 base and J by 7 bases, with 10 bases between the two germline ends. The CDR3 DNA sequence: TGTGCCAGCAGCCAAGGGCACCCCGTCGGGGAGCTGTTTTTT. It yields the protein CASSQGHPVGELFF.

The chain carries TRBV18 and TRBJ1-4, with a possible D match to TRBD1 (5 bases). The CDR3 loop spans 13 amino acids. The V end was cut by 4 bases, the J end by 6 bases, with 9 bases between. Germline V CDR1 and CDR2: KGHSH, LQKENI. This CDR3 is CASSLQEDEKLFF. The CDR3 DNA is TGTGCCAGCTCACTACAGGAGGATGAAAAACTGTTTTTT.

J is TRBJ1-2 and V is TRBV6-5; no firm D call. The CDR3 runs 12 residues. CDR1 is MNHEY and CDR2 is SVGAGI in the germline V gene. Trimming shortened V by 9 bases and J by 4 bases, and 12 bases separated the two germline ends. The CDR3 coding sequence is TGTGCCAGTTACACAGTGTCCTATGGCTACACCTTC. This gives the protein CASYTVSYGYTF.

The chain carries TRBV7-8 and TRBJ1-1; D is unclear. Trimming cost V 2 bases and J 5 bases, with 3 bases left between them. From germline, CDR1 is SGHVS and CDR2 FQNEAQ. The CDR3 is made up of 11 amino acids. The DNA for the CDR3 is TGTGCCAGCAGCTTAAGGACTGAAGCTTTCTTT. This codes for CASSLRTEAFF.

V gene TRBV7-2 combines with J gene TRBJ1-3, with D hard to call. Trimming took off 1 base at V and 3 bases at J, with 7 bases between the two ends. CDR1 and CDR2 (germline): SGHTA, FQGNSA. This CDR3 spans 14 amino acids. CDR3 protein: CASSLGQIGNTIYF. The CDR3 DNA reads TGTGCCAGCAGCTTAGGCCAGATTGGAAACACCATATATTTT.

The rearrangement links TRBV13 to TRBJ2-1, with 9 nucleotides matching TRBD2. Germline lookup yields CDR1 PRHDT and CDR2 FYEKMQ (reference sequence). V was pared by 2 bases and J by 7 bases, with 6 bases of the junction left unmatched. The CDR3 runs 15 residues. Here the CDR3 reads CASSLRTSVINEQFF. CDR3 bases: TGTGCCAGCAGCTTAAGGACTAGCGTGATAAATGAGCAGTTCTTC. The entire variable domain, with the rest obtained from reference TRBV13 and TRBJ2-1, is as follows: AAGVIQSPRHLIKEKRETATLKCYPIPRHDTVYWYQQGPGQDPQFLISFYEKMQSDKGSIPDRFSAQQFSDYHSELNMSSLELGDSALYFCASSLRTSVINEQFFGPGTRLTVL.